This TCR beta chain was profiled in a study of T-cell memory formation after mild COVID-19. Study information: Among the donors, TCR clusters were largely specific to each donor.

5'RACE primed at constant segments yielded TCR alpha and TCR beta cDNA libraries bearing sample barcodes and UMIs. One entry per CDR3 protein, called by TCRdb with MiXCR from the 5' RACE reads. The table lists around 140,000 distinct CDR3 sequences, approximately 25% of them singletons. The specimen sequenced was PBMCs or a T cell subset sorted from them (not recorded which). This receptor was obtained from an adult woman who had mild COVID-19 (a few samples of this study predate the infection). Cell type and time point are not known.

The CDR3 nucleotides read TGTGCCAGCAGCCTTCCTGGGGGGGGCCGCACTGAAGCTTTCTTT. This codes for CASSLPGGGRTEAFF. The rearrangement joins TRBV3-1 to TRBJ1-1, with D possibly being TRBD1 (6 bases). Deletions cut 4 bases from V and 4 bases from J, with 16 bases between. This CDR3 spans 15 amino acids. Germline V gene sequence: CDR1 LGHDT, CDR2 YNNKEL (reference sequence). Using reference TRBV3-1 and TRBJ1-1 for the parts outside the CDR3, the full variable domain is DTAVSQTPKYLVTQMGNDKSIKCEQNLGHDTMYWYKQDSKKFLKIMFSYNNKELIINETVPNRFSPKSPDKAHLNLHINSLELGDSAVYFCASSLPGGGRTEAFFGQGTRLTVV.